These 22 T cell receptor beta chains came from one sample sequenced in a study of shared clonotypes between healthy human individuals (TCRdb year 2020). Libraries were built with the immunoSEQ multiplex PCR assay. The source is immuneACCESS, and TCRdb retained only in-frame sequences with V and J called. Part of the clones is not carried over; for the studies checked, unresolved V genes explain less than half of this, and the remainder is unexplained. The sample profile shows some 2,500,000 clones; around 93% of them were found once. The top ten constitute approximately 0.39% of the sample. Sequencing used naive CD4+ T cells from PBMCs. In light of the paper, this sample's cell subset or site label describes: CD45RA+ positively selected. The receptors shown here come from a man younger than 35 in good health. Some clones in this sample may be carry-over from other donors' samples.

The chain couples TRBV2 to TRBJ1-1; possible D gene TRBD1, 5 bases. Trimming left V 7 bases short and J 0 bases short, with 18 bases between. The CDR3 is 16 residues long. Per germline, CDR1 SNHLY and CDR2 FYNNEI. Here the CDR3 reads CASTFGGGRLNTEAFF. CDR3 sequence (DNA): TGTGCCAGCACCTTCGGGGGGGGGAGATTGAACACTGAAGCTTTCTTT.

The chain carries TRBV28 and TRBJ1-5, with D perhaps TRBD1 (6 bases). Per germline, CDR1 MDHEN and CDR2 SYDVKM. V was trimmed by 7 bases and J by 1 base, leaving 20 bases between them. This CDR3 is built from 17 residues. In nucleotides, the CDR3 is TGTGCCAGCACCAGGACAGTAGGAGTTGGAAGCAATCAGCCCCAGCATTTT. Encoded protein: CASTRTVGVGSNQPQHF.

The rearrangement uses TRBV5-1 and TRBJ2-5; 9 bases map to TRBD2. CDR1 and CDR2 (germline): SGHRS, YFSETQ. The CDR3 totals 14 residues. V dropped 3 bases and J dropped 5; count of bases not matched to a gene: 5. CDR3 nucleotide sequence: TGCGCCAGCAGCTGGATAGCGGGAGATGAGACCCAGTACTTC. This encodes CASSWIAGDETQYF.

In this sample, this clone turned up once. This chain links TRBV2 with TRBJ2-4; no definite D call. The germline V gene encodes CDR1 SNHLY and CDR2 FYNNEI. This CDR3 region has 11 residues. With 6 bases removed from V and 8 bases from J, the gap between germline ends came to 8 bases. CDR3 sequence (DNA): TGTGCCAGCAGGAACGAGGACATTCAGTACTTC. Translation: CASRNEDIQYF.

The chain carries TRBV18 and TRBJ2-1; 7 bases match TRBD2. CDR1 is KGHSH and CDR2 is LQKENI in the germline V gene. V shed 0 bases, J shed 5 bases, and the junction held 7 bases outside the gene matches. CDR3 size: 16 residues. The CDR3 loop is CASSPPLLAAHNEQFF. The CDR3 DNA sequence: TGTGCCAGCTCACCACCGTTGCTAGCGGCGCACAATGAGCAGTTCTTC.

The V call is TRBV6-6, the J call TRBJ2-7; TRBD1 matches 8 bases. The V gene's germline CDR1 is MNHNY and CDR2 SVGAGI (reference sequence). The CDR3 runs 13 residues. Losses at the gene ends were 6 bases for V and 0 bases for J; bases not matched to a gene: 1. The CDR3 region is CASSDRGSYEQYF. CDR3 sequence (DNA): TGTGCCAGCAGCGACAGGGGCTCCTACGAGCAGTACTTC.

This clone was seen a handful of times. This CDR3 is also generated by other DNA sequences in the sample. The chain uses TRBV9 and TRBJ1-3, with D perhaps TRBD1 (5 bases). V was shortened by 0 bases and J by 0 bases, with 7 bases between the two germline ends. There are 15 residues in the CDR3. CDR1 and CDR2 (germline): SGDLS, YYNGEE. In DNA form, the CDR3 reads TGTGCCAGCAGCGTAGAGGGGACCTCTGGAAACACCATATATTTT. This sequence encodes CASSVEGTSGNTIYF.

The J gene is TRBJ1-5, the V gene TRBV5-1, with D possibly matching TRBD1 (5 bases). Trimming pared 0 bases from V and 7 bases from J, leaving 11 bases between. There are 14 residues in the CDR3. From germline, CDR1 is SGHRS and CDR2 YFSETQ. CDR3 loop: CASSLGGPSQPQHF. CDR3 in DNA: TGCGCCAGCAGCTTGGGGGGCCCAAGCCAGCCCCAGCATTTT. Combining the CDR3 with reference TRBV5-1 and TRBJ1-5 gives the whole variable domain KAGVTQTPRYLIKTRGQQVTLSCSPISGHRSVSWYQQTPGQGLQFLFEYFSETQRNKGNFPGRFSGRQFSNSRSEMNVSTLELGDSALYLCASSLGGPSQPQHFGDGTRLSIL.

The chain uses TRBV21-1 and TRBJ1-4. TRBV21-1 is noted as a pseudogene. The CDR3 is 18 amino acids. CDR3 amino acids: CASSKVDGRPDPGEKLFF. The CDR3 nucleotides are TGTGCCAGCAGCAAAGTAGATGGCCGACCTGACCCCGGTGAAAAACTGTTTTTT.

J is TRBJ1-2 and V is TRBV10-3; 8 nucleotides match TRBD1. Germline CDR1 ENHRY, CDR2 SYGVKD. There are 13 residues in the CDR3. Trimming cost V 7 bases and J 4 bases; bases outside gene matches: 5. CDR3 amino acids: CAITPDRAYGYTF. In nucleotides, the CDR3 is TGTGCCATCACCCCGGACAGGGCCTATGGCTACACCTTC.

This sequence joins TRBV30 and TRBJ1-3; D is uncertain. The length of the CDR3 is 12 residues. Deletions cut 5 bases from V and 5 bases from J, with 10 bases between. The V gene's germline CDR1 is GTSNPN and CDR2 SVGIG (reference sequence). The CDR3 coding sequence is TGTGCCTGGTCGGATAGACGAAACACCATATATTTT. Its translation is CAWSDRRNTIYF.

This chain connects TRBV7-8 to TRBJ2-3; D gene uncertain. The CDR3 length is 14 residues. The germline V gene has CDR1 SGHVS and CDR2 FQNEAQ. V was clipped by 1 base and J by 2 bases, with 7 bases between them. The CDR3: CASSLVLDTDTQYF. Here the CDR3 DNA reads TGTGCCAGCAGCTTAGTTCTAGACACAGATACGCAGTATTTT.

Points on this clone: A far larger clone is one nucleotide away, so this likely arose from a read error. The V gene is TRBV2, the J gene TRBJ2-7; the match to TRBD1 covers 7 bases. The CDR3 is made up of 14 amino acids. J gave up 0 bases and V 6 bases, and 5 bases lay outside the gene matches. In germline, CDR1 is SNHLY, CDR2 FYNNEI. In nucleotides, the CDR3 is TGTGCCAGCAGACCGACAGGGAGCTCCTACGAGCAGTACTTC. The encoded protein is CASRPTGSSYEQYF.

The chain employs TRBV2 and TRBJ2-1; maybe TRBD1 (5 bases). This CDR3 has 12 amino acids. The germline CDR1 and CDR2 sequences are SNHLY and FYNNEI. The CDR3 DNA is TGTGCAGTGAGGACATTTTACAATGAGCAGTTCTTC. It codes for CAVRTFYNEQFF.

The chain uses TRBV6-1 and TRBJ1-1, with D possibly TRBD1 on 6 matching bases. Trimming took off 6 bases at V and 7 bases at J, with 15 bases between the two ends. Germline loops: CDR1 MNHNS, CDR2 SASEGT. The CDR3 covers 13 residues. CDR3 in amino acids: CASSLGQNFEAFF. The CDR3 DNA follows: TGTGCCAGCAGCCTTGGACAGAACTTTGAAGCTTTCTTT.

The chain joins TRBV18 to TRBJ1-2; TRBD1 agrees at 7 bases. V lost 3 bases and J lost 8; bases outside the gene matches: 9. Germline values: CDR1 KGHSH, CDR2 LQKENI. The CDR3 loop spans 14 amino acids. CDR3 coding DNA: TGTGCCAGCTCACCGACGCAGGGGGAGCGAGGCTACACCTTC. It yields the protein CASSPTQGERGYTF.

The chain combines TRBV7-9 with TRBJ2-1, with D tentatively TRBD2 (6 bases). V shed 8 bases and J shed 1 base, with 15 bases lying between them. Germline lookup yields CDR1 SEHNR and CDR2 FQNEAQ (reference sequence). The CDR3 consists of 15 residues. The CDR3 DNA follows: TGTGCCAGCGACCTGCGGGATGGTTCCTACAATGAGCAGTTCTTC. Protein sequence: CASDLRDGSYNEQFF. Full variable domain (rest looked up from reference TRBV7-9 and TRBJ2-1): DTGVSQNPRHKITKRGQNVTFRCDPISEHNRLYWYRQTLGQGPEFLTYFQNEAQLEKSRLLSDRFSAERPKGSFSTLEIQRTEQGDSAMYLCASDLRDGSYNEQFFGPGTRLTVL.

V and J are TRBV6-4 and TRBJ2-2, with D unresolved. Germline V gene lookup returns CDR1 MRHNA and CDR2 SNTAGT. The CDR3 has 14 residues. Trimming stripped 4 bases from V and 3 bases from J, with 9 bases between. CDR3 DNA: TGTGCCAGCAGTGTACGCAGTCACACCGGGGAGCTGTTTTTT. Its translation: CASSVRSHTGELFF.

The rearrangement uses TRBV30 and TRBJ2-7, with D possibly TRBD1 on 5 matching bases. V lost 8 bases, J lost 1 base, and 12 bases lay in between. CDR1 GTSNPN and CDR2 SVGIG come from the germline V gene (reference sequence). CDR3 length: 12 residues. The CDR3 DNA sequence: TGTGCCGGCTCCGACAGTTCCTACGAGCAGTACTTC. It encodes CAGSDSSYEQYF. Supplemented by reference TRBV30 and TRBJ2-7, the full variable domain reads SQTIHQWPATLVQPVGSPLSLECTVEGTSNPNLYWYRQAAGRGLQLLFYSVGIGQISSEVPQNLSASRPQDRQFILSSKKLLLSDSGFYLCAGSDSSYEQYFGPGTRLTVT.

The chain combines TRBV28 with TRBJ1-5, with 9 positions matching TRBD1. Germline values: CDR1 MDHEN, CDR2 SYDVKM. This CDR3 comprises 15 residues. Trimming at V came to 6 bases and at J to 2 bases, leaving 5 bases not matched to a gene. The CDR3 protein is CASSLDRGGNQPQHF. The CDR3 DNA follows: TGTGCCAGCAGCCTGGACAGGGGCGGCAATCAGCCCCAGCATTTT.

Comment on this clone: Other DNA sequences within the sample encode an identical CDR3. V usage is TRBV5-1 and J usage is TRBJ2-4; D not certain. CDR3 length equals 15 residues. Trimming took 0 bases from V and 0 from J, leaving 7 bases between them. Germline-derived CDR1 and CDR2 are SGHRS and YFSETQ. The CDR3 region is CASSLGAVAKNIQYF. The DNA of the CDR3 is TGCGCCAGCAGCTTGGGCGCTGTAGCCAAAAACATTCAGTACTTC.

This chain links TRBV28 with TRBJ1-2; D is possibly TRBD1 (5 bases). The CDR3 is 12 residues long. CDR1 is MDHEN, CDR2 SYDVKM, per germline. V was pared by 9 bases and J by 5 bases, with 13 bases between. In DNA, the CDR3 is TGTGCCAGTAACTCCGGGGGTTATGGCTACACCTTC. It translates to CASNSGGYGYTF.